The T cell receptor (beta chain) described here comes from a study of OX40 agonist ivuxolimab in advanced cancers. About the study: Dose-escalation patients had hepatocellular carcinoma, melanoma, renal cell or head and neck cancer.

Regarding this clone: The antigen remains unidentified.

TCRdb's table, derived via immunoSEQ multiplex PCR, lists solely in-frame clones and lacks some. The table includes fewer than 65,000 clones, 82% detected once. Blood samples were obtained at baseline, cycle 4 day 1, and cycle 7 day 1. Study observations and caveats: In general, CD8+ T cells held more expanded clones than CD4+ did, on average.

The sequence came from an adult with an advanced solid tumor such as melanoma, head and neck, liver or kidney cancer. The material was CD4+ or CD8+ T cells sorted from blood, obtained in a trial of the OX40 agonist ivuxolimab.

The CDR3 nucleotides are TGTGCCAGCAGCTCCGCAGGACAGCGCCAGAATGAAAAACTGTTTTTT. Amino acids: CASSSAGQRQNEKLFF. The chain combines TRBV5-4 with TRBJ1-4; weak D call: TRBD1 (6 bases). Germline V gene data show CDR1 as SGHNT and CDR2 as YYREEE (reference sequence). This CDR3 comprises 16 residues. The V and J ends lost 3 bases and 5 bases respectively, with 17 bases between them.